The 32 T cell receptor beta chains reported below all come from one sample, sequenced in a study of T cell changes during pregnancy in multiple sclerosis. Using immunoSEQ multiplex PCR, the repertoire was profiled, and TCRdb retains in-frame clones only, with some absent. The table records 65,000 to 80,000 clones, 80% to 95% of them present only once. The source material was peripheral blood, sampled in the first trimester of pregnancy. All receptors derive from a female donor with multiple sclerosis, enrolled in a pregnancy study.

The chain couples TRBV6-5 to TRBJ1-2, with TRBD1 identical over 9 bases. CDR1 and CDR2 from the germline V gene are MNHEY and SVGAGI. This CDR3 comprises 15 residues. V gave up 6 bases and J gave up 5 bases; unmatched junction bases: 10. The CDR3 region is CASRPGTGSLYGYTF. The CDR3 bases are TGTGCCAGCAGACCCGGGACAGGGAGTCTATATGGCTACACCTTC.

The V call is TRBV19, the J call TRBJ2-1, with 11 bases that match TRBD2. Trimming removed 5 bases from V and 4 bases from J; junction bases left unmatched: 10. Germline CDR1 is LNHDA and CDR2 is SQIVND (reference sequence). The CDR3 runs 17 residues. The CDR3 DNA reads TGTGCCAGTAGTGCGGTACTAGCGGGGGCCGTATACAATGAGCAGTTCTTC. Amino acid sequence: CASSAVLAGAVYNEQFF.

The genes are TRBV5-4 and TRBJ1-1; 9 bases match TRBD1. Per the germline V gene, CDR1 is SGHNT and CDR2 is YYREEE (reference sequence). CDR3 length: 17 amino acids. J gave up 4 bases and V 6 bases, and 16 bases lay outside the gene matches. The CDR3 DNA sequence: TGTGCCAGCACCGCCGCGGGACAGGGTTTCCGGGTCACTGAAGCTTTCTTT. It specifies CASTAAGQGFRVTEAFF.

This rearrangement joins TRBV7-2 to TRBJ1-1; 7 bases line up with TRBD1. The length of the CDR3 is 12 residues. Germline values: CDR1 SGHTA, CDR2 FQGNSA. V shed 5 bases, J shed 5 bases, and the junction held 2 bases outside the gene matches. The CDR3 spells CASSATGTEAFF. In DNA, the CDR3 is TGTGCCAGCAGCGCGACAGGGACTGAAGCTTTCTTT. The full variable domain, rest sourced from reference TRBV7-2 and TRBJ1-1, is GAGVSQSPSNKVTEKGKDVELRCDPISGHTALYWYRQSLGQGLEFLIYFQGNSAPDKSGLPSDRFSAERTGGSVSTLTIQRTQQEDSAVYLCASSATGTEAFFGQGTRLTVV.

V is TRBV19 and J is TRBJ1-2; D gene unclear. The V gene lost 7 bases and the J gene lost 0 bases, with 15 bases spanning the gap. CDR1 is LNHDA and CDR2 is SQIVND in the germline V gene (reference sequence). The CDR3 totals 15 residues. The CDR3 protein is CASTRGDGTNYGYTF. The CDR3 nucleotides are TGTGCCAGTACCCGCGGGGATGGAACTAACTATGGCTACACCTTC.

The chain employs TRBV4-2 and TRBJ1-1; 9 bases align to TRBD1. The V and J ends lost 4 bases and 10 bases, in that order; junction bases with no gene match: 10. This CDR3 has 14 amino acids. Per germline, CDR1 LGHNA and CDR2 YNFKEQ. Here the CDR3 reads CASSLSGTGKAAFF. CDR3 DNA: TGTGCCAGCAGCCTCTCCGGGACAGGGAAGGCAGCTTTCTTT.

The chain joins TRBV7-9 to TRBJ1-6; 7 nucleotides match TRBD1. The V and J ends lost 3 bases and 5 bases, in that order; junction bases with no gene match: 4. CDR1 and CDR2 (germline): SEHNR, FQNEAQ (reference sequence). This CDR3 has 15 residues. This CDR3 is CASSLTGNDNSPLHF. CDR3 nucleotides: TGTGCCAGCAGCTTGACAGGGAACGATAATTCACCCCTCCACTTT.

The J gene is TRBJ2-7, the V gene TRBV6-6; TRBD1 aligns across 12 bases. With 7 bases clipped from V and 5 bases from J, the junction kept 9 bases outside the gene matches. Per the germline V gene, CDR1 is MNHNY and CDR2 is SVGAGI (reference sequence). This CDR3 is 15 amino acids long. DNA for the CDR3: TGTGCCAGCAATAGCCCGGGACAGGGGGCGAACGAGCAGTACTTC. Translating it yields CASNSPGQGANEQYF.

This rearrangement joins TRBV27 to TRBJ2-5; 9 positions match TRBD2. CDR3 size: 15 residues. Germline lookup yields CDR1 MNHEY and CDR2 SMNVEV (reference sequence). V was pared by 2 bases and J by 3 bases, with 4 bases of the junction left unmatched. This chain's CDR3 is CASSLIAGEEETQYF. The CDR3 DNA reads as TGTGCCAGCAGTTTAATAGCGGGGGAGGAAGAGACCCAGTACTTC.

The V gene is TRBV7-8, the J gene TRBJ2-3, with 12 bases fitting TRBD2. The germline V gene has CDR1 SGHVS and CDR2 FQNEAQ. This CDR3 has 14 amino acids. The junction had 1 base not matched to a gene; V was cut back by 8 bases and J by 1 base. This CDR3 reads CASASGGGTDTQYF. Written as DNA, the CDR3 is TGTGCCAGCGCTAGCGGGGGGGGCACAGATACGCAGTATTTT.

This chain joins TRBV19 and TRBJ1-5; the D gene is possibly TRBD1 (5 bases). V gave up 7 bases and J gave up 6 bases, with 13 bases separating them. Germline CDR1 is LNHDA and CDR2 is SQIVND (reference sequence). The CDR3 loop spans 13 amino acids. As DNA, the CDR3 is TGTGCCAGTAATCCCCAGGGTAGTCAGCCCCAGCATTTT. Translating gives CASNPQGSQPQHF. Filled out from reference TRBV19 and TRBJ1-5, the complete variable domain reads DGGITQSPKYLFRKEGQNVTLSCEQNLNHDAMYWYRQDPGQGLRLIYYSQIVNDFQKGDIAEGYSVSREKKESFPLTVTSAQKNPTAFYLCASNPQGSQPQHFGDGTRLSIL.

This chain connects TRBV10-3 to TRBJ2-5, with 7 bases that match TRBD2. J gave up 7 bases and V 0 bases, and 5 bases lay outside the gene matches. Per the germline V gene, CDR1 is ENHRY and CDR2 is SYGVKD. This CDR3 contains 14 residues. CDR3 DNA sequence: TGTGCCATCAGTGAGTCGCCTAGCGGAGGGACCCAGTACTTC. Amino acid sequence: CAISESPSGGTQYF.

This clone appeared once. This chain uses TRBV4-3 with TRBJ2-1; D unresolved. Deletions cut 0 bases from V and 7 bases from J, with 16 bases between. CDR1 and CDR2 (germline): LGHNA, YSLEER. The CDR3 sequence is 16 residues long. The CDR3 loop is CASSQDRTFSWNEQFF. The CDR3 coding sequence is TGCGCCAGCAGCCAAGATCGTACTTTCTCCTGGAATGAGCAGTTCTTC.

The rearrangement links TRBV9 to TRBJ1-2, with 9 bases aligning to TRBD1. CDR1 is SGDLS and CDR2 is YYNGEE in the germline V gene. The CDR3 is 15 amino acids. The V and J ends lost 1 base and 5 bases, in that order; junction bases with no gene match: 6. CDR3 sequence: CASSVSYRGLYGYTF. CDR3 in DNA: TGTGCCAGCAGCGTATCCTACAGGGGGCTGTATGGCTACACCTTC.

CDR3: CASSLERGNTEAFF. CDR3 bases: TGCGCCAGCAGCTTGGAACGGGGAAACACTGAAGCTTTCTTT. The chain joins TRBV5-1 to TRBJ1-1; no clear D gene. Germline CDR1 and CDR2: SGHRS and YFSETQ. V was clipped by 0 bases and J by 2 bases, with 8 bases between them. This CDR3 has 14 amino acids. Variable domain in full (rest from reference TRBV5-1 and TRBJ1-1): KAGVTQTPRYLIKTRGQQVTLSCSPISGHRSVSWYQQTPGQGLQFLFEYFSETQRNKGNFPGRFSGRQFSNSRSEMNVSTLELGDSALYLCASSLERGNTEAFFGQGTRLTVV.

The V and J genes are TRBV30 and TRBJ2-7; 8 bases line up with TRBD1. There are 13 residues in the CDR3. The germline V gene has CDR1 GTSNPN and CDR2 SVGIG (reference sequence). Germline trimming cut 0 bases from V and 5 bases from J; bases unmatched to any gene: 3. The CDR3 sequence is CAWSVQGVHEQYF. CDR3 bases: TGTGCCTGGAGTGTACAGGGGGTACACGAGCAGTACTTC.

This chain links TRBV30 with TRBJ1-2; D is uncertain. The CDR3 contains 13 residues. V was pared by 1 base and J by 7 bases, with 13 bases between. Germline loops: CDR1 GTSNPN, CDR2 SVGIG (reference sequence). CDR3 nucleotide sequence: TGTGCCTGGAGTGCCCGAGTGCAACTTGGCTACACCTTC. Translated, it gives CAWSARVQLGYTF.

This chain uses TRBV6-5 with TRBJ2-1; 15 nucleotides line up with TRBD2. The CDR3 is made up of 16 amino acids. Germline values: CDR1 MNHEY, CDR2 SVGAGI. V was pared by 1 base and J by 7 bases, with 2 bases of the junction left unmatched. The CDR3 loop is CASSYWTSGGGNEQFF. The CDR3 region has the DNA TGTGCCAGCAGTTACTGGACTAGCGGGGGGGGGAATGAGCAGTTCTTC.

The count of this clone is one. V and J are TRBV29-1 and TRBJ1-2, with a weak D call TRBD1 (5 bases). The germline V gene has CDR1 SQVTM and CDR2 ANQGSEA. This CDR3 contains 13 residues. The V end lost 2 bases, the J end lost 4 bases, and 11 bases lay between the germline ends. CDR3 loop: CSVENRTTYGYTF. The CDR3 region has the DNA TGCAGCGTTGAAAACAGGACGACCTATGGCTACACCTTC.

J is TRBJ2-2 and V is TRBV19; perhaps TRBD1 as D (5 bases). This CDR3 is 16 amino acids long. Germline loops: CDR1 LNHDA, CDR2 SQIVND (reference sequence). The V end lost 2 bases, the J end lost 0 bases, and 10 bases lay between the germline ends. The CDR3 here is CASSIYAGSNTGELFF. CDR3 DNA sequence: TGTGCCAGTAGTATATATGCAGGGTCGAACACCGGGGAGCTGTTTTTT.

The chain employs TRBV28 and TRBJ2-1, with 8 nucleotides matching TRBD1. Germline assignment: CDR1 MDHEN and CDR2 SYDVKM. The J segment lost 7 bases and the V segment lost 4 bases, leaving 9 bases of the junction unmatched. This CDR3 spans 15 amino acids. CDR3 sequence reads: CASSSQGARLNEQFF. The CDR3 region has the DNA TGTGCCAGCAGTTCCCAGGGGGCCCGGCTTAATGAGCAGTTCTTC.

The rearrangement uses TRBV19 and TRBJ1-1; tentatively, D is TRBD1 (5 bases). This CDR3 is 13 amino acids long. The V gene's germline CDR1 is LNHDA and CDR2 SQIVND (reference sequence). V shed 1 base and J shed 6 bases, with 9 bases lying between them. The CDR3 DNA sequence: TGTGCCAGTAGTATAGTTGGGGGGTCTGAAGCTTTCTTT. Translating gives CASSIVGGSEAFF.

The V call is TRBV7-6, the J call TRBJ2-7; TRBD2 might be the D (7 bases). The germline V gene has CDR1 SGHVS and CDR2 FNYEAQ. The CDR3 runs to 15 residues. The V and J ends lost 5 bases and 1 base respectively, with 15 bases between them. The CDR3 here is CASSQRGGSSYEQYF. The CDR3 DNA is TGTGCCAGCAGCCAAAGGGGGGGGTCGTCCTACGAGCAGTACTTC.

The chain is built from TRBV18 and TRBJ2-7, with 7 bases lining up with TRBD2. In germline, CDR1 is KGHSH, CDR2 LQKENI. V lost 2 bases, J lost 1 base, and 5 bases stayed unmatched. CDR3 length: 15 amino acids. In nucleotides, the CDR3 is TGTGCCAGCTCACCAGGTCTAGCGGTTTCCTACGAGCAGTACTTC. It translates to CASSPGLAVSYEQYF.

The V gene is TRBV2, the J gene TRBJ2-1; tentatively, D is TRBD2 (6 bases). The CDR3 totals 14 residues. Germline V gives CDR1 SNHLY, CDR2 FYNNEI. Trimming took 7 bases from V and 7 from J, leaving 17 bases between them. The CDR3 here is CASKMRDARNEQFF. The CDR3 DNA reads TGTGCCAGCAAAATGCGGGACGCCAGGAATGAGCAGTTCTTC.

The chain is built from TRBV19 and TRBJ1-5; 7 nucleotides agree with TRBD1. Looked up from germline, CDR1 is LNHDA and CDR2 is SQIVND (reference sequence). With V trimmed by 7 bases and J by 3 bases, 6 bases remained unmatched. This CDR3 is 14 amino acids long. The CDR3 DNA follows: TGTGCCAGTATCGGGCAGGGGGTCAATCAGCCCCAGCATTTT. As protein: CASIGQGVNQPQHF.

The chain joins TRBV21-1 to TRBJ2-7; TRBD1, as called in the table, went unchecked against the DNA. TRBV21-1 is annotated as a pseudogene. The CDR3 runs 16 residues. Here the CDR3 reads CASSKSGMSPHYEQYF. The CDR3 DNA reads TGTGCCAGCAGCAAATCAGGGATGTCCCCGCACTACGAGCAGTACTTC.

The gene calls are TRBV7-3 and TRBJ1-1; 8 nucleotides align to TRBD1. The CDR3 consists of 15 residues. V was clipped by 4 bases and J by 7 bases; unmatched bases: 11. Germline V gene data show CDR1 as SGHTA and CDR2 as FQGTGA. CDR3 sequence (DNA): TGTGCCAGCAGCTCATCAGGCAGGGGGCTTGGTGAAGCTTTCTTT. It codes for CASSSSGRGLGEAFF.

The rearrangement uses TRBV29-1 and TRBJ2-1; 9 nucleotides line up with TRBD2. The V segment lost 7 bases and the J segment 4 bases; nucleotides outside the gene matches: 8. CDR1 SQVTM and CDR2 ANQGSEA come from the germline V gene. The CDR3 has 14 residues. Written as DNA, the CDR3 is TGCAGCGCCATTGGGCTAGCGGGGTACAATGAGCAGTTCTTC. This codes for CSAIGLAGYNEQFF.

The gene calls are TRBV19 and TRBJ1-5, with D perhaps TRBD1 (5 bases). CDR3 size: 14 residues. CDR1 LNHDA and CDR2 SQIVND come from the germline V gene (reference sequence). V dropped 0 bases and J dropped 4 bases, with 7 bases sitting between them. The CDR3 sequence is CASSIDGGNQPQHF. CDR3 DNA sequence: TGTGCCAGTAGTATAGACGGGGGGAATCAGCCCCAGCATTTT.

V gene TRBV25-1 combines with J gene TRBJ2-7; a weak D match, TRBD1 (6 bases). V gave up 3 bases and J gave up 1 base, with 13 bases separating them. The germline gives CDR1 MGHDK, CDR2 SYGVNS. The CDR3 loop spans 15 amino acids. The CDR3 bases are TGTGCCAGCAGTGAGCCAGGGGACAAGTCCTACGAGCAGTACTTC. This encodes CASSEPGDKSYEQYF.

The J gene is TRBJ2-7, the V gene TRBV6-1; 10 bases are shared with TRBD2. This CDR3 is built from 14 residues. The J segment lost 2 bases and the V segment lost 7 bases, leaving 5 bases of the junction unmatched. Germline-derived CDR1 and CDR2 are MNHNS and SASEGT. The CDR3 protein is CASNLSGGAYEQYF. The CDR3 nucleotides are TGTGCCAGCAATCTGAGCGGGGGGGCCTACGAGCAGTACTTC.